These 26 T cell receptor beta chains originate from one sample sequenced in a study of blood T cell repertoires in COVID-19. Sequencing was performed with immunoSEQ multiplex PCR; in TCRdb, only in-frame clones are kept and a portion is missing. The table includes 45,000 or so clones, 83% detected once. Sample: peripheral blood. These receptors all come from a man older than 75 in a cohort sampled during active COVID-19.

A note on this clone: Compared with germline, one end of the junction differs, possibly owing to a read error. The V call is TRBV15, the J call TRBJ1-5; a weak D match, TRBD1 (6 bases). The CDR3 consists of 13 residues. CDR1 and CDR2 (germline): LNHNV, YYDKDF (reference sequence). The CDR3 DNA is TGTGCCACCAAAGGGGGACCGACATCCAGGCTCATTTTT. It is translated as CATKGGPTSRLIF.

This chain connects TRBV28 to TRBJ2-7; 7 nucleotides match TRBD1. Per the germline V gene, CDR1 is MDHEN and CDR2 is SYDVKM. The CDR3 totals 12 residues. Germline trimming cut 6 bases from V and 7 bases from J; bases unmatched to any gene: 6. DNA for the CDR3: TGTGCCAGCAGGACAGGGTCGCGTGAGCAGTACTTC. This translates into CASRTGSREQYF. The whole variable domain, filled in from reference TRBV28 and TRBJ2-7, reads DVKVTQSSRYLVKRTGEKVFLECVQDMDHENMFWYRQDPGLGLRLIYFSYDVKMKEKGDIPEGYSVSREKKERFSLILESASTNQTSMYLCASRTGSREQYFGPGTRLTVT.

The chain is built from TRBV9 and TRBJ2-7; the match to TRBD1 covers 10 bases. V lost 4 bases, J lost 6 bases, and 10 bases stayed unmatched. The CDR3 contains 15 residues. Germline V gene lookup returns CDR1 SGDLS and CDR2 YYNGEE. CDR3 sequence (DNA): TGTGCCAGCAGCTCCTCCGGGACAGGGGTTCGCGAGCAGTACTTC. Protein sequence: CASSSSGTGVREQYF.

The chain uses TRBV27 and TRBJ1-1, with D possibly TRBD1 on 6 matching bases. V was pared by 5 bases and J by 3 bases, with 13 bases between. Germline V gene data show CDR1 as MNHEY and CDR2 as SMNVEV (reference sequence). The CDR3 has 14 amino acids. The CDR3 spells CASSKQGGDTEAFF. DNA for the CDR3: TGTGCCAGCAGTAAACAGGGCGGAGACACTGAAGCTTTCTTT.

The chain has TRBV19 and TRBJ1-1, with 7 bases that match TRBD1. This CDR3 region has 15 residues. V was clipped by 7 bases and J by 1 base; unmatched bases: 9. CDR1 LNHDA and CDR2 SQIVND come from the germline V gene (reference sequence). CDR3 protein: CASTKDRPQNTEAFF. Here the CDR3 DNA reads TGTGCCAGTACAAAGGACAGGCCCCAGAACACTGAAGCTTTCTTT.

The chain links TRBV7-9 to TRBJ2-2; 10 bases align to TRBD1. CDR1 is SEHNR and CDR2 is FQNEAQ in the germline V gene (reference sequence). V was clipped by 5 bases and J by 7 bases; unmatched bases: 7. This CDR3 contains 15 residues. The CDR3 nucleotides read TGTGCCAGCAGCCAACGGACAGGGGGAAACGGGGAGCTGTTTTTT. It yields the protein CASSQRTGGNGELFF. The full variable domain, completed using reference TRBV7-9 and TRBJ2-2, is DTGVSQNPRHKITKRGQNVTFRCDPISEHNRLYWYRQTLGQGPEFLTYFQNEAQLEKSRLLSDRFSAERPKGSFSTLEIQRTEQGDSAMYLCASSQRTGGNGELFFGEGSRLTVL.

V is TRBV28 and J is TRBJ2-5; D not resolved. The V end was cut by 5 bases, the J end by 4 bases, with 8 bases between. The CDR3 extends over 12 amino acids. Germline V gene data show CDR1 as MDHEN and CDR2 as SYDVKM. The CDR3 DNA follows: TGTGCCAGCAGTCTTAGAGGAGAGACCCAGTACTTC. It encodes CASSLRGETQYF.

The J gene is TRBJ2-4, the V gene TRBV7-9, with 13 bases aligning to TRBD2. This CDR3 is built from 19 residues. The trim removed 5 bases at V and 0 bases at J, leaving 10 bases unmatched. Germline CDR1 SEHNR, CDR2 FQNEAQ (reference sequence). The CDR3 region has the DNA TGTGCCAGCAGCCGCCCAGGACTAGCGGGAGTTGGAGCCAAAAACATTCAGTACTTC. As protein: CASSRPGLAGVGAKNIQYF.

The chain combines TRBV7-2 with TRBJ2-1; 7 positions agree with TRBD2. The V gene's germline CDR1 is SGHTA and CDR2 FQGNSA. CDR3 length: 17 amino acids. The V gene end was trimmed by 1 base and the J gene end by 8 bases; junction bases not matched to a gene: 14. The CDR3 sequence: CASSLVGLAGQGDEQFF. The CDR3 nucleotides are TGTGCCAGCAGCTTAGTGGGTTTAGCGGGTCAAGGGGATGAGCAGTTCTTC. Based on the CDR3 plus reference TRBV7-2 and TRBJ2-1, the full variable domain is GAGVSQSPSNKVTEKGKDVELRCDPISGHTALYWYRQSLGQGLEFLIYFQGNSAPDKSGLPSDRFSAERTGGSVSTLTIQRTQQEDSAVYLCASSLVGLAGQGDEQFFGPGTRLTVL.

The chain couples TRBV6-5 to TRBJ2-5; D might be TRBD2 (6 bases). Germline assignment: CDR1 MNHEY and CDR2 SVGAGI. Deletions cut 6 bases from V and 5 bases from J, with 19 bases between. The CDR3 covers 15 residues. The CDR3 protein is CASRKRDSAPETQYF. The CDR3 DNA follows: TGTGCCAGCAGGAAAAGGGACTCCGCCCCGGAGACCCAGTACTTC.

V gene TRBV28 combines with J gene TRBJ1-3; 7 bases map to TRBD1. The germline gives CDR1 MDHEN, CDR2 SYDVKM. Trimming cost V 6 bases and J 6 bases; bases outside gene matches: 5. This CDR3 spans 13 amino acids. The CDR3 DNA follows: TGTGCCAGCAGGACAGGGCTCGAAAACACCATATATTTT. This codes for CASRTGLENTIYF.

This chain uses TRBV7-8 with TRBJ2-5; 9 positions match TRBD1. V was pared by 4 bases and J by 4 bases, with 4 bases of the junction left unmatched. Germline CDR1 is SGHVS and CDR2 is FQNEAQ. This CDR3 is 14 amino acids long. The CDR3 sequence: CASSYQTGGETQYF. CDR3 nucleotide sequence: TGTGCCAGCAGCTACCAGACAGGGGGAGAGACCCAGTACTTC.

The V and J genes are TRBV19 and TRBJ2-2; 8 positions agree with TRBD1. There are 15 residues in the CDR3. CDR1 is LNHDA, CDR2 SQIVND, per germline (reference sequence). Trimming cost V 5 bases and J 5 bases; bases outside gene matches: 7. CDR3 region: CASSAGQGWTGELFF. As DNA, the CDR3 is TGTGCCAGTAGTGCAGGACAGGGTTGGACCGGGGAGCTGTTTTTT.

V gene TRBV28 combines with J gene TRBJ1-5, with 11 bases that match TRBD1. Germline CDR1 reads MDHEN; CDR2 reads SYDVKM. This CDR3 has 14 amino acids. The V gene end was trimmed by 6 bases and the J gene end by 5 bases; junction bases not matched to a gene: 3. The CDR3 loop reads CASRRDRGYQPQHF. The CDR3 coding sequence is TGTGCCAGCAGAAGGGACAGGGGGTATCAGCCCCAGCATTTT.

The chain uses TRBV2 and TRBJ2-5; D may be TRBD1 (5 bases). CDR3 length: 15 amino acids. Germline CDR1 reads SNHLY; CDR2 reads FYNNEI. V was clipped by 2 bases and J by 1 base, with 11 bases between them. CDR3 bases: TGTGCCAGCAGTGAACGAAGGACAAGCCAAGAGACCCAGTACTTC. It encodes CASSERRTSQETQYF.

The J gene is TRBJ1-5, the V gene TRBV6-5, with 8 positions matching TRBD1. The V segment lost 6 bases and the J segment 1 base; nucleotides outside the gene matches: 5. The CDR3 contains 15 residues. CDR1 is MNHEY and CDR2 is SVGAGI in the germline V gene. In DNA form, the CDR3 reads TGTGCCAGCAGCGGCGGACAGGGCAGCAATCAGCCCCAGCATTTT. Amino acid sequence: CASSGGQGSNQPQHF.

This clone appeared once. The sample carries other DNA sequences with the same CDR3. J is TRBJ1-3 and V is TRBV5-1, with 7 bases that match TRBD1. J gave up 0 bases and V 0 bases, and 3 bases lay outside the gene matches. The germline V gene has CDR1 SGHRS and CDR2 YFSETQ. The CDR3 contains 16 residues. The DNA of the CDR3 is TGCGCCAGCAGCTTGGCCGGGACAGACTCTGGAAACACCATATATTTT. Its translation is CASSLAGTDSGNTIYF.

In this sample, this clone turned up a few times. This chain uses TRBV12-3 or TRBV12-4 with TRBJ2-7; 7 bases are a match to TRBD2. V lost 10 bases and J lost 5; bases outside the gene matches: 5. The CDR3 has 11 amino acids. DNA of the CDR3: TGTGCCACGGCGGGAGCGAACGAGCAGTACTTC. As protein: CATAGANEQYF.

This chain connects TRBV5-1 to TRBJ1-1; tentative D call: TRBD1 (6 bases). The germline V gene encodes CDR1 SGHRS and CDR2 YFSETQ. Trimming removed 4 bases from V and 1 base from J, with 14 bases in between. This CDR3 has 15 amino acids. The CDR3 loop is CASSPDPGQNTEAFF. The CDR3, as DNA: TGCGCCAGCAGCCCGGACCCGGGACAGAACACTGAAGCTTTCTTT.

This clone has a single count. CDR3 DNA: TGTGCCATCAGTGAGTCGGGGAGGGGGAGCTCCTACAATGAGCAGTTCTTC. Encoded protein: CAISESGRGSSYNEQFF. The chain carries TRBV10-3 and TRBJ2-1, with a weak D call TRBD2 (7 bases). The V end was cut by 0 bases, the J end by 0 bases, with 12 bases between. In germline, CDR1 is ENHRY, CDR2 SYGVKD. The CDR3 spans 17 residues.

This clone was detected once. The chain combines TRBV2 with TRBJ2-7; perhaps TRBD2 as D (6 bases). Per the germline V gene, CDR1 is SNHLY and CDR2 is FYNNEI. The CDR3 loop spans 13 amino acids. V lost 6 bases to trimming and J lost 5 bases, with 14 bases between them. The CDR3 bases are TGTGCCAGCAGCCGGGGACTCCACAACGAGCAGTACTTC. It encodes CASSRGLHNEQYF. Filled out from reference TRBV2 and TRBJ2-7, the complete variable domain reads EPEVTQTPSHQVTQMGQEVILRCVPISNHLYFYWYRQILGQKVEFLVSFYNNEISEKSEIFDDQFSVERPDGSNFTLKIRSTKLEDSAMYFCASSRGLHNEQYFGPGTRLTVT.

This sequence joins TRBV2 and TRBJ2-2; a possible D gene is TRBD2 (7 bases). Germline loops: CDR1 SNHLY, CDR2 FYNNEI. V lost 6 bases to trimming and J lost 6 bases, with 14 bases between them. The CDR3 covers 14 residues. The CDR3 region has the DNA TGTGCCAGCAGGAGTCAGGGGAGGGCCGGGGAGCTGTTTTTT. Its translation: CASRSQGRAGELFF. Using reference TRBV2 and TRBJ2-2 for the parts outside the CDR3, the full variable domain is EPEVTQTPSHQVTQMGQEVILRCVPISNHLYFYWYRQILGQKVEFLVSFYNNEISEKSEIFDDQFSVERPDGSNFTLKIRSTKLEDSAMYFCASRSQGRAGELFFGEGSRLTVL.

The rearrangement joins TRBV28 to TRBJ2-5, with D perhaps TRBD1 (6 bases). The V end was cut by 2 bases, the J end by 4 bases, with 14 bases between. The CDR3 consists of 15 residues. CDR1 is MDHEN, CDR2 SYDVKM, per germline. The CDR3 coding sequence is TGTGCCAGCAGTTTAAGGACAGCACCCCGAGAGACCCAGTACTTC. Protein sequence: CASSLRTAPRETQYF.

CDR3 protein: CARVFITDTQYF. In DNA, the CDR3 is TGTGCCCGGGTATTTATAACAGATACGCAGTATTTT. The chain has TRBV30 and TRBJ2-3; no definite D call. The CDR3 spans 12 residues. Trimming left V 8 bases short and J 3 bases short, with 12 bases between. Looked up from germline, CDR1 is GTSNPN and CDR2 is SVGIG (reference sequence).

The rearrangement joins TRBV19 to TRBJ2-1; the D gene is possibly TRBD1 (6 bases). Trimming removed 4 bases from V and 6 bases from J, with 7 bases in between. There are 12 residues in the CDR3. Germline V gene sequence: CDR1 LNHDA, CDR2 SQIVND (reference sequence). Here the CDR3 reads CASSKQGNEQFF. CDR3 in DNA: TGTGCCAGTAGTAAACAGGGCAATGAGCAGTTCTTC.

The rearrangement links TRBV11-2 to TRBJ2-7, with D possibly matching TRBD2 (6 bases). The V gene lost 4 bases and the J gene lost 3 bases, with 10 bases spanning the gap. The CDR3 sequence is 13 residues long. Germline CDR1 is SGHAT and CDR2 is FQNNGV. CDR3 in amino acids: CASSSREFYEQYF. The CDR3 DNA reads as TGTGCCAGCAGCTCTCGGGAGTTCTACGAGCAGTACTTC.